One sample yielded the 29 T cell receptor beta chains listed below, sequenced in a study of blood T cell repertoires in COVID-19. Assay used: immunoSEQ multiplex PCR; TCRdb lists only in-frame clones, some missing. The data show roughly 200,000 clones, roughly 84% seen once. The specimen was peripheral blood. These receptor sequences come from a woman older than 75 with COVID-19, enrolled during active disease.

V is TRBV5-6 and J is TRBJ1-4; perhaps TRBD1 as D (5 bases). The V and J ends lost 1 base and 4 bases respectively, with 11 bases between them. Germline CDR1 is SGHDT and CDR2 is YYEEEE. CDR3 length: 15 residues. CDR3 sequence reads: CASSLRQFSNEKLFF. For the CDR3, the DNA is TGTGCCAGCAGCTTGCGACAGTTCAGTAATGAAAAACTGTTTTTT.

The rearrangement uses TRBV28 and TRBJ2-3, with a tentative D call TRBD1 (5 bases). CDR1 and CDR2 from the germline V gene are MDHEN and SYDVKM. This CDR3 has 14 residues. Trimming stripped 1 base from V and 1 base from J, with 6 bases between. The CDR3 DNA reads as TGTGCCAGCAGTTTATCCAGGGGCACAGATACGCAGTATTTT. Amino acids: CASSLSRGTDTQYF.

In nucleotides, the CDR3 is TGCGCCAGCAGCTTGAGGGACAGGGGTTCGAAAGAGACCCAGTACTTC. Translated, it gives CASSLRDRGSKETQYF. The chain carries TRBV5-1 and TRBJ2-5; TRBD1 agrees at 10 bases. This CDR3 comprises 16 residues. With V trimmed by 1 base and J by 3 bases, 6 bases remained unmatched. CDR1 SGHRS and CDR2 YFSETQ come from the germline V gene.

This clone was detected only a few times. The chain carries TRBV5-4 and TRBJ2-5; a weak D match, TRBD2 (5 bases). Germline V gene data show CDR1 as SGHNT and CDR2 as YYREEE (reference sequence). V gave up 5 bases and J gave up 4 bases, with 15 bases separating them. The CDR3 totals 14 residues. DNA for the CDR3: TGTGCCAGCAGTGACAAGGGAGAAGGAGAGACCCAGTACTTC. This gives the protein CASSDKGEGETQYF.

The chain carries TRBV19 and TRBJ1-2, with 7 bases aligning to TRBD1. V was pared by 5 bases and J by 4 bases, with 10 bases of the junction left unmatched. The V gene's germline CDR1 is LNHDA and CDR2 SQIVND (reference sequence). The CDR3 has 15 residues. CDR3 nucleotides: TGTGCCAGTAGTCCAGGACAGGTGGGGACCTATGGCTACACCTTC. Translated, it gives CASSPGQVGTYGYTF.

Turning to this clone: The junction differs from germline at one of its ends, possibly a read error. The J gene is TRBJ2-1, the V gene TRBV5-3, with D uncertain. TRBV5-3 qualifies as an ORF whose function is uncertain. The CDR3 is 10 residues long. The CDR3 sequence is CARTYSEQFF. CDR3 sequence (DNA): TGTGCCAGAACTTACAGTGAGCAGTTCTTC.

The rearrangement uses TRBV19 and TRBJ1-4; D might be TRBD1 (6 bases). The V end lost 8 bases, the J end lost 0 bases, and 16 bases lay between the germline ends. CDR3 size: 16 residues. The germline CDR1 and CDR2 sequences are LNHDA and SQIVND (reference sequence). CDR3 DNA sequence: TGTGCCAGTTCCCCGACAGGCGGGCCAACTAATGAAAAACTGTTTTTT. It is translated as CASSPTGGPTNEKLFF. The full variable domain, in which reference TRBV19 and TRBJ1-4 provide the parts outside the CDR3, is DGGITQSPKYLFRKEGQNVTLSCEQNLNHDAMYWYRQDPGQGLRLIYYSQIVNDFQKGDIAEGYSVSREKKESFPLTVTSAQKNPTAFYLCASSPTGGPTNEKLFFGSGTQLSVL.

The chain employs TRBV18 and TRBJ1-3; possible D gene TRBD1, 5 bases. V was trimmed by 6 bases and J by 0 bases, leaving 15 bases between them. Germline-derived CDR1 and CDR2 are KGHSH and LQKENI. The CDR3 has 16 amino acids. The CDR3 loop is CASSPPGGISGNTIYF. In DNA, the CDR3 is TGTGCCAGCTCCCCCCCGGGGGGAATCTCTGGAAACACCATATATTTT.

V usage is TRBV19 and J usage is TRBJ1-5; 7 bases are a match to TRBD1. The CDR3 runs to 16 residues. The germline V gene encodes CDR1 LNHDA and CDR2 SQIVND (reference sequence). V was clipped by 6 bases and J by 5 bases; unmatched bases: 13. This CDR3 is CASSVRGRAGDQPQHF. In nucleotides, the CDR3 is TGTGCCAGTAGCGTGAGGGGGCGGGCTGGGGATCAGCCCCAGCATTTT. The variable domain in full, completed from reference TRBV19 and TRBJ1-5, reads DGGITQSPKYLFRKEGQNVTLSCEQNLNHDAMYWYRQDPGQGLRLIYYSQIVNDFQKGDIAEGYSVSREKKESFPLTVTSAQKNPTAFYLCASSVRGRAGDQPQHFGDGTRLSIL.

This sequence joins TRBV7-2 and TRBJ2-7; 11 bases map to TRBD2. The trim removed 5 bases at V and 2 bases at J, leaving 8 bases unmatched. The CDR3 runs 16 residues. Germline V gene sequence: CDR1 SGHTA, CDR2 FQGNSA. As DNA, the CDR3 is TGTGCCAGCAGCCTCGGGGCTAGCGGGAGGACCTACGAGCAGTACTTC. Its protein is CASSLGASGRTYEQYF.

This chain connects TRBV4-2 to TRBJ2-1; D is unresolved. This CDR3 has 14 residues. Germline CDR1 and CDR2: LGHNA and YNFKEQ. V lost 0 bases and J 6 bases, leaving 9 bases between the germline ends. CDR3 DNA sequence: TGTGCCAGCAGCCAAGATTTGGCCATCAATGAGCAGTTCTTC. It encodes CASSQDLAINEQFF.

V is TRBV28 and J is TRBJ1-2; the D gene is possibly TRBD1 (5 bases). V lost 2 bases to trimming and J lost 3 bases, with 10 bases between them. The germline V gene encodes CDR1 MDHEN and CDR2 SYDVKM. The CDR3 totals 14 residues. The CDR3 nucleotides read TGTGCCAGCAGTTTAGAGACAGATCACTATGGCTACACCTTC. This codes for CASSLETDHYGYTF.

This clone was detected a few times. In nucleotides, the CDR3 is TGCGCCAGCAGCTTGGAGGGGAATAAGGAAAAACTGTTTTTT. Its translation is CASSLEGNKEKLFF. The rearrangement uses TRBV5-1 and TRBJ1-4, with a tentative D call TRBD1 (5 bases). V was shortened by 0 bases and J by 8 bases, with 11 bases between the two germline ends. Germline assignment: CDR1 SGHRS and CDR2 YFSETQ. CDR3 length: 14 amino acids.

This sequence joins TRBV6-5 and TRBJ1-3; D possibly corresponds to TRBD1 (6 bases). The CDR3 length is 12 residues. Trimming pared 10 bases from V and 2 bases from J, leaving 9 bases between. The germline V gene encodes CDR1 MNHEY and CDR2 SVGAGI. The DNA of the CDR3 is TGTGCCATCAGGACAGCTGGAAACACCATATATTTT. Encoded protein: CAIRTAGNTIYF.

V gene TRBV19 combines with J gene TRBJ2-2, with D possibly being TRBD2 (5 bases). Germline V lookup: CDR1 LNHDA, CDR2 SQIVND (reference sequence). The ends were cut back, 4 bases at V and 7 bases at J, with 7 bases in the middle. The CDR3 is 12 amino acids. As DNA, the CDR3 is TGTGCCAGTAGTAGGCGGGTCGGGGAGCTGTTTTTT. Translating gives CASSRRVGELFF.

CDR3 residues: CAWSPRQGAWGYTF. CDR3 nucleotides: TGTGCCTGGAGCCCCCGACAGGGGGCGTGGGGCTACACCTTC. The V and J genes are TRBV30 and TRBJ1-2, with 10 bases lining up with TRBD1. The junction had 9 bases not matched to a gene; V was cut back by 3 bases and J by 8 bases. The germline V gene encodes CDR1 GTSNPN and CDR2 SVGIG (reference sequence). This CDR3 has 14 residues.

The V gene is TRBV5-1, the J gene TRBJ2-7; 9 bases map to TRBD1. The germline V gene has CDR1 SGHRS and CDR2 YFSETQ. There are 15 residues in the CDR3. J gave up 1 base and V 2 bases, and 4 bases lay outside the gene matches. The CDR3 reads CASSFLGQGSYEQYF. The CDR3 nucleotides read TGCGCCAGCAGCTTTTTAGGACAGGGGTCCTACGAGCAGTACTTC.

The CDR3 bases are TGTGCCAGCAGCTCCCCAACACACACAGATACGCAGTATTTT. It specifies CASSSPTHTDTQYF. The chain joins TRBV7-3 to TRBJ2-3, with D unclear. Trimming cost V 4 bases and J 2 bases, with 10 bases left between them. Germline CDR1 SGHTA, CDR2 FQGTGA. The CDR3 covers 14 residues.

The CDR3 DNA reads as TGTGCCAGCAGCAAACCTGCCGGGTGTGGGTCCTACAATGAGCAGTTCTTC. It is translated as CASSKPAGCGSYNEQFF. The rearrangement joins TRBV21-1 to TRBJ2-1; the D segment call TRBD2 is taken from the table without a DNA check. TRBV21-1 is deemed a pseudogene. CDR3 size: 17 residues.

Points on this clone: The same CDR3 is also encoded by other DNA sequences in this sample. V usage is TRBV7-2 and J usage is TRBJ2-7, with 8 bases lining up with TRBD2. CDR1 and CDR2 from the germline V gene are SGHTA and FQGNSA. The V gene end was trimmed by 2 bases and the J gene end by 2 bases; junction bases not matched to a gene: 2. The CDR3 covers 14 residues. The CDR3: CASSLTSGTYEQYF. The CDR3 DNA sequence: TGTGCCAGCAGCTTAACTAGCGGAACCTACGAGCAGTACTTC.

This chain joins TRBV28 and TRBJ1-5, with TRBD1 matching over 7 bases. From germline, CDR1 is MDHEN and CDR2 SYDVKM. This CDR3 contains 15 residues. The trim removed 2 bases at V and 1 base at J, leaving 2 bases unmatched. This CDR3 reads CASSLPGGSNQPQHF. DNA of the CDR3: TGTGCCAGCAGTTTACCAGGGGGAAGCAATCAGCCCCAGCATTTT.

The CDR3 spells CASSNTGSNQPQHF. CDR3 DNA: TGTGCCAGCAGCAACACAGGGAGTAATCAGCCCCAGCATTTT. V is TRBV27 and J is TRBJ1-5; D is perhaps TRBD1 (6 bases). CDR1 MNHEY and CDR2 SMNVEV come from the germline V gene (reference sequence). This CDR3 is built from 14 residues. Deletions cut 6 bases from V and 4 bases from J, with 13 bases between.

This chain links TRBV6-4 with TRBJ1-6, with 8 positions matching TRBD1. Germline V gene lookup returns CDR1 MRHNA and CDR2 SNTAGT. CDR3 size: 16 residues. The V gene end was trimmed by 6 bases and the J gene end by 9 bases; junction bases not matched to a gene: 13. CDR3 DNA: TGTGCCAGCAGCATGACTGGGACAGGATCCGGTTCACCCCTCCACTTT. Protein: CASSMTGTGSGSPLHF.

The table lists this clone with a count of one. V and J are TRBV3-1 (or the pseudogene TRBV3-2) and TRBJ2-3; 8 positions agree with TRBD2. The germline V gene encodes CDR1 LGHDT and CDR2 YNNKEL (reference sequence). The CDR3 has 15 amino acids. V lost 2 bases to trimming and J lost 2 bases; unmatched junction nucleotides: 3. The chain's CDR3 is CASSQRGGATDTQYF. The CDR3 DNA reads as TGTGCCAGCAGCCAACGGGGGGGGGCCACAGATACGCAGTATTTT.

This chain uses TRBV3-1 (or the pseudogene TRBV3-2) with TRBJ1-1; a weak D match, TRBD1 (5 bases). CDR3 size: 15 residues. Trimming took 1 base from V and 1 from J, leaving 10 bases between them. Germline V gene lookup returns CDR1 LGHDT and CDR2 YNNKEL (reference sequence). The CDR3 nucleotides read TGTGCCAGCAGCCAAGCCCCCAGGGCGAACACTGAAGCTTTCTTT. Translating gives CASSQAPRANTEAFF.

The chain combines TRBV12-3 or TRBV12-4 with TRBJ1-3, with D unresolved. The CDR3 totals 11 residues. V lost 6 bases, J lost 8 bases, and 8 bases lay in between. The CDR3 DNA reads TGTGCCAGCAGAGTCCGAGACACCATATATTTT. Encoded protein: CASRVRDTIYF.

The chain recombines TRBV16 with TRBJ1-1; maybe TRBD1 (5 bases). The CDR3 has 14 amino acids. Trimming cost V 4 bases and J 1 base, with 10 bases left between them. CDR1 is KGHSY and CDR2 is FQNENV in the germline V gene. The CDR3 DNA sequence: TGTGCCAGCAGCCCAAGGGGAGGGAACACTGAAGCTTTCTTT. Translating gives CASSPRGGNTEAFF. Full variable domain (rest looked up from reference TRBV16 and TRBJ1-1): GEEVAQTPKHLVRGEGQKAKLYCAPIKGHSYVFWYQQVLKNEFKFLISFQNENVFDETGMPKERFSAKCLPNSPCSLEIQATKLEDSAVYFCASSPRGGNTEAFFGQGTRLTVV.

CDR3 in DNA: TGTGCCAGCAGTTACGATAGGAGGGAGACCCAGTACTTC. Its translation: CASSYDRRETQYF. The rearrangement uses TRBV6-2 or TRBV6-3 and TRBJ2-5; possibly TRBD2 for D (5 bases). The V gene lost 2 bases and the J gene lost 5 bases, with 9 bases spanning the gap. CDR1 and CDR2 from the germline V gene are MNHEY and SVGEGT. The CDR3 has 13 amino acids.

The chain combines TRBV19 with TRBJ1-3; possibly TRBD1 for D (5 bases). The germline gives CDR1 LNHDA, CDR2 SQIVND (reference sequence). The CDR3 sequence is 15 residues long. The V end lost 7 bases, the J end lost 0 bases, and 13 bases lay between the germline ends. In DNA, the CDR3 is TGTGCCAGTAACCTCGGGGGGTTCTCTGGAAACACCATATATTTT. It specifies CASNLGGFSGNTIYF.